This is a list of T cell receptor beta chains from one sample in a study of shared clonotypes between healthy human individuals. Here immunoSEQ multiplex PCR was the method, and the copy in TCRdb shows in-frame clones only, minus some. The data hold millions of clones, with 85% to 95% observed a single time. Sequenced input: naive CD4+ T cells sorted from blood. Receptors originate from a man between 18 and 35 years old in good health. Both conserved end residues are part of each CDR3. The D gene is left open where the match is weak. The listing skips clone size in some rows; elsewhere it reads once, few, many or a size class.

J gene,clone size,D gene,V gene,CDR3 protein,CDR3 DNA
TRBJ2-3,NA,NA,TRBV5-1,CASSLAAVHTDTQYF,TGCGCCAGCAGCTTGGCCGCTGTCCACACAGATACGCAGTATTTT
TRBJ2-2,NA,TRBD1,TRBV10-3,CAIRDRETGELFF,TGTGCCATCAGGGACAGGGAAACCGGGGAGCTGTTTTTT
TRBJ1-2,NA,TRBD1,TRBV9,CASGGQGYTF,TGTGCCAGCGGGGGACAGGGCTACACCTTC
TRBJ2-3,NA,NA,TRBV11-2,CASSLGQRFTDTQYF,TGTGCCAGCAGCTTAGGACAGAGATTCACAGATACGCAGTATTTT
TRBJ1-6,NA,NA,TRBV25-1,CASSGGTENSPLHF,TGTGCCAGCAGTGGCGGGACGGAAAATTCACCCCTCCACTTT
TRBJ1-2,NA,NA,TRBV28,CASSPRGFKGYTF,TGTGCCAGCAGTCCGAGGGGTTTCAAGGGCTACACCTTC
TRBJ2-1,NA,TRBD1,TRBV7-2,CASSLAGTGIANEQFF,TGTGCCAGCAGCTTAGCTGGGACAGGCATAGCCAATGAGCAGTTCTTC
TRBJ1-4,NA,TRBD1,TRBV7-6,CASSTRTGGPNEKLFF,TGTGCCAGCAGCACAAGGACAGGCGGACCTAATGAAAAACTGTTTTTT
TRBJ2-2,NA,TRBD1,TRBV6-1,CASKSTGGYTGELFF,TGTGCCAGCAAATCGACAGGGGGTTACACCGGGGAGCTGTTTTTT
TRBJ2-5,NA,NA,TRBV4-3,CASSQGRTGRETQYF,TGCGCCAGCAGCCAGGGGAGGACAGGACGGGAGACCCAGTACTTC
TRBJ2-7,NA,TRBD1,TRBV25-1,CASSEYTGDYEQYF,TGTGCCAGCAGTGAATACACAGGGGACTACGAGCAGTACTTC
TRBJ1-6,NA,NA,TRBV27,CASTTFIDLGSYNSPLHF,TGTGCCAGCACCACCTTTATTGACTTAGGGTCCTATAATTCACCCCTCCACTTT
TRBJ1-1,once,NA,TRBV7-9,CASSLNPRRTEAFF,TGTGCCAGCAGCTTAAACCCGAGGCGGACTGAAGCTTTCTTT
TRBJ2-5,NA,NA,TRBV5-1,CASSPSGSAQETQYF,TGCGCCAGCAGCCCCAGCGGGTCCGCCCAAGAGACCCAGTACTTC
TRBJ1-3,once,NA,TRBV18,CASSPPLRAGNTIYF,TGTGCCAGCTCACCACCTCTCAGGGCAGGAAACACCATATATTTT
TRBJ1-2,NA,NA,TRBV10-2,CASSEAAGYGYTF,TGCGCCAGCAGTGAGGCGGCAGGATATGGCTACACCTTC
TRBJ2-6,NA,NA,TRBV5-4,CASNLDSSGANVLTF,TGTGCCAGCAACCTGGACAGCTCTGGGGCCAACGTCCTGACTTTC
TRBJ1-2,NA,NA,TRBV7-9,CASTPAGKVGGYTF,TGTGCCAGCACCCCGGCAGGGAAAGTTGGGGGCTACACCTTC
TRBJ2-1,once,TRBD2,TRBV7-2,CASSSGLAGANNEQFF,TGTGCCAGCAGCTCGGGACTAGCGGGGGCTAACAATGAGCAGTTCTTC
TRBJ2-1,NA,NA,TRBV21-1,CASSMPGQRYLAIGLGEQFF,TGTGCCAGCAGCATGCCGGGACAGAGATATCTCGCCATAGGGTTAGGTGAGCAGTTCTTC
TRBJ2-7,NA,TRBD2,TRBV30,CAWSAGGYEQYF,TGTGCCTGGAGCGCGGGAGGCTACGAGCAGTACTTC
TRBJ2-5,NA,TRBD2,TRBV2,CASSRTSKETQYF,TGTGCCAGCAGTAGGACTAGCAAGGAGACCCAGTACTTC
TRBJ2-1,NA,TRBD2,TRBV11-2,CASSSGRREVEQFF,TGTGCCAGCAGCTCAGGTAGGCGGGAGGTTGAGCAGTTCTTC
TRBJ1-6,NA,NA,TRBV7-9,CASSPDSLGPLHF,TGTGCCAGCAGCCCAGACAGTTTGGGGCCCCTCCACTTT
TRBJ2-3,once,NA,TRBV19,CASSIGGAADTQYF,TGTGCCAGTAGTATAGGAGGGGCAGCGGATACGCAGTATTTT
TRBJ1-2,NA,NA,TRBV18,CASSPQGSNIQGYTF,TGTGCCAGCTCACCACAAGGGAGCAATATCCAAGGCTACACCTTC
TRBJ1-1,NA,NA,TRBV7-8,CASSFNAQGQGTEAFF,TGTGCCAGCAGCTTTAACGCCCAGGGTCAAGGCACTGAAGCTTTCTTT
TRBJ1-1,NA,NA,TRBV5-1,CASSFTIGMNTEAFF,TGCGCCAGCAGCTTCACAATTGGGATGAACACTGAAGCTTTCTTT
TRBJ1-5,NA,NA,TRBV2,CASSPREGNQPQHF,TGTGCCAGCAGCCCAAGGGAGGGCAATCAGCCCCAGCATTTT
TRBJ2-2,NA,NA,TRBV7-9,CASSSRTANTGELFF,TGTGCCAGCAGCTCCCGGACAGCGAACACCGGGGAGCTGTTTTTT
TRBJ2-2,NA,NA,TRBV5-1,CASSQFGVTGELFF,TGCGCCAGCAGCCAGTTCGGGGTCACCGGGGAGCTGTTTTTT
TRBJ1-5,few,NA,TRBV2,CASRGTISNQPQHF,TGTGCCAGCAGGGGGACAATTAGCAATCAGCCCCAGCATTTT
TRBJ1-5,NA,NA,TRBV6-6,CASSYGDSNQPQHF,TGTGCCAGCAGTTATGGGGATAGCAATCAGCCCCAGCATTTT
TRBJ2-7,NA,NA,TRBV5-8,CASSRSPHYEQYF,TGTGCCAGCAGCCGGTCCCCGCACTACGAGCAGTACTTC
TRBJ2-5,NA,NA,TRBV2,CASRGVQETQYF,TGTGCCAGCAGGGGAGTCCAAGAGACCCAGTACTTC
TRBJ1-1,NA,NA,TRBV6-6,CASSQTASTEAFF,TGTGCCAGCAGTCAGACAGCGAGCACTGAAGCTTTCTTT
TRBJ2-3,NA,NA,TRBV29-1,CSLDQRTDTQYF,TGCAGCTTGGACCAAAGGACAGATACGCAGTATTTT
TRBJ2-7,NA,NA,TRBV10-3,CAIDNAGNSYEQYF,TGTGCCATCGATAATGCAGGGAATTCCTACGAGCAGTACTTC
TRBJ2-5,once,TRBD2,TRBV2,CASNGLAGGLTSETQYF,TGTGCCAGCAATGGGCTAGCGGGGGGGCTAACGTCAGAGACCCAGTACTTC
TRBJ2-2,NA,TRBD2,TRBV5-5,CASSLRRWRGVTGELFF,TGTGCCAGCAGCTTGCGCCGTTGGCGGGGGGTCACCGGGGAGCTGTTTTTT
TRBJ2-5,NA,TRBD1,TRBV5-6,CASSFGQGQETQYF,TGTGCCAGCAGCTTTGGACAGGGCCAAGAGACCCAGTACTTC
TRBJ2-7,NA,NA,TRBV2,CASSGRGREQYF,TGTGCCAGCAGTGGGAGGGGGCGCGAGCAGTACTTC
TRBJ2-3,NA,NA,TRBV4-1,CASSPQKGGTDTQYF,TGCGCCAGCAGCCCCCAAAAGGGGGGAACAGATACGCAGTATTTT
TRBJ2-3,NA,NA,TRBV20-1,CSAKTDTQYF,TGCAGTGCAAAAACTGACACGCAGTATTTT
TRBJ2-1,NA,NA,TRBV7-9,CASSLPGAKYNEQFF,TGTGCCAGCAGCTTACCGGGGGCGAAATACAATGAGCAGTTCTTC
TRBJ1-6,once,TRBD1,TRBV5-1,CASSSDRSSYNSPLHF,TGCGCCAGCAGCTCGGACAGGAGCTCCTATAATTCACCCCTCCACTTT
TRBJ1-2,NA,TRBD1,TRBV7-2,CASSYPGQGAPGYTF,TGTGCCAGCAGCTACCCGGGACAGGGTGCTCCTGGCTACACCTTC